A selection of T cell receptor beta chains follows, all from one sample in a study of Ad26.COV2.S vaccination and SARS-CoV-2 variants. Profiled with immunoSEQ multiplex PCR; TCRdb holds only in-frame clones, not every one. Of about 350,000 clones in the sample, approximately 86% were seen once. The sample in question was peripheral blood, obtained in a trial of Ad26.COV2.S vaccine versus placebo. The receptor set was obtained from a person aged 18-65 years who received the Ad26.COV2.S COVID-19 vaccine or a placebo. CDR3s include the opening cysteine and the closing phenylalanine or tryptophan.

v_call: TRBV30
cdr3_aa: CAWSGEAGGGEKLFF

v_call: TRBV19
cdr3_aa: CASSPLTGNEQFF

v_call: TRBV7-2
cdr3_aa: CASSFERGPHNEQFF

v_call: TRBV19
cdr3_aa: CASSGRDRGNAGELFF

v_call: TRBV27
cdr3_aa: CATHGASYEQYF

v_call: TRBV6-5
cdr3_aa: CASGGGGADTQYF

v_call: TRBV6-2/TRBV6-3
cdr3_aa: CASSYRTGGWENQPQHF

v_call: TRBV20-1
cdr3_aa: CSAPWGYEQYF

v_call: TRBV9
cdr3_aa: CASSVRAGGPDTQYF

v_call: TRBV6-5
cdr3_aa: CASSYRQGVQPQHF

v_call: TRBV19
cdr3_aa: CASSSTWDAGQPQHF

v_call: TRBV7-2
cdr3_aa: CASSLGGTGNQPQHF

v_call: TRBV6-5
cdr3_aa: CASSYFVSFVPHEQFF

v_call: TRBV6-5
cdr3_aa: CASTNEPNTEAFF

v_call: TRBV4-1
cdr3_aa: CASSQDGDPEAFF

v_call: TRBV7-2
cdr3_aa: CASSPWAGGQITDTQYF

v_call: TRBV11-1
cdr3_aa: CASSLERGTYEQYF

v_call: TRBV11-2
cdr3_aa: CASSLRGRGDEQYF

v_call: TRBV25-1
cdr3_aa: CASPGCSGGDQETQYF

v_call: TRBV12-3/TRBV12-4
cdr3_aa: CASSPTRDHEQFF

v_call: TRBV18
cdr3_aa: CASSPGNEQFF

v_call: TRBV7-2
cdr3_aa: CASSLVLLAGGTDTQYF

v_call: TRBV6-5
cdr3_aa: CASTWGRATDTQYF

v_call: TRBV15
cdr3_aa: CATRLEQYF

v_call: TRBV6-2/TRBV6-3
cdr3_aa: CASSTLDTGLGTQYF

v_call: TRBV4-3
cdr3_aa: CASSQESHVGQVLYNEQFF

v_call: TRBV2
cdr3_aa: CASRDRGFTGELFF

v_call: TRBV25-1
cdr3_aa: CASSFPTNEKLFF

v_call: TRBV6-2/TRBV6-3
cdr3_aa: CASSYQGNQPQHF